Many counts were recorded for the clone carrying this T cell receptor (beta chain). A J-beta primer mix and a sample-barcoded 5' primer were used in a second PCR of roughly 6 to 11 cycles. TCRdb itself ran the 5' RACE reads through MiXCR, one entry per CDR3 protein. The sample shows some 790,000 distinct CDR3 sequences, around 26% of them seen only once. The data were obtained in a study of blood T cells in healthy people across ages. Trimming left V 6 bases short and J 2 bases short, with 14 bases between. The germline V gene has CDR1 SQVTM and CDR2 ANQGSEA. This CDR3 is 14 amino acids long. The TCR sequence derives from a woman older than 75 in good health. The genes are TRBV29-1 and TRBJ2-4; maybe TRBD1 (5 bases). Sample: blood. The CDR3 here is CSVQGGNPKNIQYF. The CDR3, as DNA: TGCAGCGTGCAGGGTGGGAACCCCAAAAACATTCAGTACTTC.